This entry concerns a single T cell receptor beta chain. The CDR3 is 17 amino acids. Via CD45RO/CCR7/CD25/CD127/CD95/CD27, cells of the CD4+ naive, central memory, regulatory and stem cell-like memory subsets were sorted. What was sequenced were expressed TCRB transcripts, since all of the isolated RNA had been reverse transcribed. For naive, central memory and regulatory T cell samples, reads averaged roughly 3.6 million. The method was immunoSEQ multiplex PCR; TCRdb's version includes in-frame clones alone and lacks a portion of them. The table lists fewer than 200,000 clones, about 13% of them singletons. This specimen belongs to a study of beta chain features in type 1 diabetes. Study-level information: In age, gender and cell yields, patients were similar to healthy donors.

The genes are TRBV21-1 and TRBJ2-7; no DNA check was done on the table's D call, TRBD1. TRBV21-1 is a pseudogene locus. The sequence came from a young woman in good health. Sequenced material: central memory CD4+ T cells from blood. The CDR3 protein is CASSKGPWTGGTYEQYF. Written as DNA, the CDR3 is TGTGCCAGCAGCAAAGGACCATGGACAGGAGGAACCTACGAGCAGTACTTC.